This T cell receptor beta chain was obtained from a study of identical twins. Study results and caveats: Within beta out-of-frame sequences, the excess sharing observed between twins was weaker. The presence of invariant MAIT and iNKT cells could partly confound analyses of zero-insertion sequences. Findings depended on cross-sectional statistics rather than tracking the same donors.

In its sample, this clonotype was seen a few times. Its antigen is not identified. TCRdb processed the 5' RACE reads anew with MiXCR; each CDR3 protein has one entry. The sample holds under 300,000 distinct CDR3 sequences, about 8.5% seen once. The germline V and J ends were trimmed by 8 bases and 4 bases, with 17 bases remaining between them. This CDR3 is 14 amino acids long. Another study also made use of these data, one on yellow fever vaccine responses in identical twins.

The material sequenced was CD8+ T cells sorted from blood. V gene TRBV12-3 or TRBV12-4 combines with J gene TRBJ1-2; TRBD1 might be the D (6 bases). The origin of this receptor is a woman aged 18-30 years in good health. CDR3 coding DNA: TGTGCCAGCTCCCTACCCGAGGGGGTCTATGGCTACACCTTC. This gives the protein CASSLPEGVYGYTF.